This T cell receptor (beta chain) was retrieved from a study of CD8 T cells in ankylosing spondylitis. Germline trimming cut 3 bases from V and 6 bases from J; bases unmatched to any gene: 16. This CDR3 is built from 19 residues. In germline, CDR1 is SGHVS, CDR2 FQNEAQ. Notes on the study in general: Clones linked to disease were reported to show significant enrichment in matched ankylosing spondylitis synovial fluid. What seemed typical of ankylosing spondylitis blood was a TCR beta motif built from about 8 highly homologous variants.

Comments on this clonotype: Its antigen remains unidentified.

TCRdb fed the 5' RACE reads into MiXCR, producing one record per CDR3 protein. The sample holds roughly 240,000 distinct CDR3 sequences; 30% to 35% are singletons and the top ten take about 4.2%. Specimen: blood, either unsorted or a sorted T cell fraction (not recorded which). The receptor was derived from a male donor with ankylosing spondylitis or in good health (not recorded which). The chain joins TRBV7-8 to TRBJ2-7; 14 nucleotides line up with TRBD2. CDR3: CASSFPRTSGGLVGSEQYF. The CDR3 nucleotides are TGTGCCAGCAGCTTCCCACGGACTAGCGGGGGGCTCGTGGGCAGCGAGCAGTACTTC.